The rows below give T cell receptor beta chains drawn from one sample of a study of vaccination and CD4 T cells after COVID-19. In TCRdb, the PCR reads were re-called with MiXCR into one record per CDR3 protein. The sample lists 9,000 to 13,000 distinct CDR3 sequences, over 75% occurring once. The antigens of these receptors remain unknown. The specimen sequenced was CD4+ T cells from blood, cultured in vitro. Receptor source: a human donor who had recovered from COVID-19. Each CDR3 is given without its conserved first and last residue.

V gene,CDR3 protein
TRBV20-1,SAEIRQPDTQY
TRBV19,ASSPGQPPMSYGYT
TRBV19,ASRARQGQPQH
TRBV6-1,ASRDGDVQGLNTEAF
TRBV20-1,SARADSTFYGYT
TRBV6-4,ASSVEVWQPQH
TRBV27,KVKGTSYNEQF
TRBV6-1,ASRTGGPYGYT
TRBV7-2,ASSRTSGSSANTGELF
TRBV7-2,ASSIQTRGHNSPLH
TRBV27,ASSGLDRGSTDTQY
TRBV7-2,ASSPRWAGGETQY
TRBV9,ASSGRDRGVTDTQY
TRBV28,ASKPGGLGGNQPQH
TRBV7-6,ASSFAGGGETQY
TRBV7-9,ASSLVPVGRGNSPLH
TRBV7-2,ASSTRVPGELF
TRBV11-2,ASSLTTGGHNEQF
TRBV20-1,SARGSNQPQH
TRBV27,ASSPMGQTYGYT
TRBV4-2,ASSQDGVSRTSGGQETQY
TRBV6-1,ASSPQGTPSHEQY
TRBV20-1,SAEEALAGHNEQF
TRBV24-1,ATSDPRQGIQPQH
TRBV20-1,SAPGNRGTDTQY
TRBV15,ATSRGLDRYNEQF
TRBV27,ASSLHRVTGGSTDTQY
TRBV20-1,SAREDISRSPLH
TRBV20-1,SARDSRYGQGAGTQY
TRBV15,ATWGLARGTTRVYEQY
TRBV27,ASSLASPGLAGGLRAYNEQF
TRBV6-5,ASSWGADTQY
TRBV19,ATQTANYGYT
TRBV7-2,ASSSYGDTEAF
TRBV2,ASGSGTGVNTEAF
TRBV7-2,ASSPAREYYGYT
TRBV7-2,ASAYRNVEKLF
TRBV7-2,ASSLVTGDQPQH
TRBV15,ATSRVRGSEQETQY
TRBV10-3,AISGSGRAYEQY
TRBV7-6,ASSASGGPEAF
TRBV20-1,SARAKRTGEVNTEAF
TRBV30,AWARPGTASYEQY
TRBV20-1,SGMDRDTEAF
TRBV28,AIRPAAGTYNEQF
TRBV4-3,ASSQADRDNSPLH
TRBV20-1,SARDGQGRQPQH